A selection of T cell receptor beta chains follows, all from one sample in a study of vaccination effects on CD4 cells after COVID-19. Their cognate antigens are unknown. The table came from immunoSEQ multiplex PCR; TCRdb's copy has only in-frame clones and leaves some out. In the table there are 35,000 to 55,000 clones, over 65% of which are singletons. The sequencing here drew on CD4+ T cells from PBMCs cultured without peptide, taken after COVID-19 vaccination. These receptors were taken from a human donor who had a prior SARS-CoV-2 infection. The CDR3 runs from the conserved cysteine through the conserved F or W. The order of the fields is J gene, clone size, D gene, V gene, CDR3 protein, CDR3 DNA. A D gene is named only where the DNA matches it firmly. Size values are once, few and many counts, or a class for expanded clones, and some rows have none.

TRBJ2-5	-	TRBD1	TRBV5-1	CASSLGLGQQETQYF	TGCGCCAGCAGCTTGGGCTTGGGACAGCAAGAGACCCAGTACTTC
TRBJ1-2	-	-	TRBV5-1	CASSSGPDGYGYTF	TGCGCCAGCAGCTCGGGACCCGACGGCTATGGCTACACCTTC
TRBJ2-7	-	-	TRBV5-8	CASSLLGSDYEQYF	TGTGCCAGCAGCTTGCTAGGGTCGGACTACGAGCAGTACTTC
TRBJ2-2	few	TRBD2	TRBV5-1	CASKGLAGTGELFF	TGCGCCAGCAAGGGACTAGCGGGGACCGGGGAGCTGTTTTTT
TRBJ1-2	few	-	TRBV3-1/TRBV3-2	CASSQSVKRRVGGYTF	TGTGCCAGCAGCCAATCGGTAAAACGTCGTGTCGGGGGCTACACCTTC
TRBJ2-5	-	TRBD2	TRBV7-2	CASSLVGTSGRAGQYF	TGTGCCAGCAGCTTAGTTGGTACTAGCGGGAGGGCCGGGCAGTACTTC
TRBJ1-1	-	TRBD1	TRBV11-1	CASSSGGTEAFF	TGTGCCAGCAGCTCAGGGGGCACTGAAGCTTTCTTT
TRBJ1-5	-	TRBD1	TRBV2	CASSQQGARQPQHF	TGTGCCAGCAGTCAACAGGGGGCACGGCAGCCCCAGCATTTT
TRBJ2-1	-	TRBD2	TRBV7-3	CASSLLTGAGVNEQFF	TGTGCCAGCAGCTTATTAACGGGAGCGGGGGTCAATGAGCAGTTCTTC
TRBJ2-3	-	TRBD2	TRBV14	CASRASGAPDTQYF	TGTGCCAGCAGGGCTAGCGGGGCCCCAGATACGCAGTATTTT
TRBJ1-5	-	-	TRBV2	CASGGFGGRPQHF	TGTGCCAGCGGTGGCTTTGGGGGTAGGCCCCAGCATTTT
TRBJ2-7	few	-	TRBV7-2	CASSLEARTTYEQYF	TGTGCCAGCAGCTTAGAGGCAAGGACCACCTACGAGCAGTACTTC
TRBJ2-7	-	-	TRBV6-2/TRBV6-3	CASSQQNYEQYF	TGTGCCAGCAGTCAACAGAACTACGAGCAGTACTTC
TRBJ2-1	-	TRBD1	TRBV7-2	CASSKSGQMGRFF	TGTGCCAGCAGCAAATCGGGACAGATGGGCCGGTTCTTC
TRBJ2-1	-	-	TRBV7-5	CARSFRGGGNEQFF	TGTGCCAGAAGCTTTCGGGGGGGTGGGAATGAGCAGTTCTTC
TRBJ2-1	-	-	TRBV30	CAWEGEGSNEQFF	TGTGCCTGGGAGGGAGAGGGGAGCAATGAGCAGTTCTTC
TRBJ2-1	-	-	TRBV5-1	CASRLGDTSYNEQFF	TGCGCCAGCAGGCTCGGGGACACATCCTACAATGAGCAGTTCTTC
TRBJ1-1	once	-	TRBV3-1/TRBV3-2	CASSQDGSRALVMNTEAFF	TGTGCCAGCAGCCAAGACGGATCCAGGGCGCTCGTCATGAACACTGAAGCTTTCTTT
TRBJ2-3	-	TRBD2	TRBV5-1	CASSLGGSGGTDTQYF	TGCGCCAGCAGCTTAGGCGGGAGCGGAGGCACAGATACGCAGTATTTT
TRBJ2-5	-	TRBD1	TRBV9	CASSGWDRGQETQYF	TGTGCCAGCAGCGGATGGGACAGGGGGCAAGAGACCCAGTACTTC
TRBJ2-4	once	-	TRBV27	CASRRGSLAKNIQYF	TGTGCCAGCAGGCGGGGTTCTTTGGCCAAAAACATTCAGTACTTC
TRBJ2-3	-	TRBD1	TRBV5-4	CASRKGQGLADTQYF	TGTGCCAGCAGGAAGGGACAGGGGCTGGCAGATACGCAGTATTTT
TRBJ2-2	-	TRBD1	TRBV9	CASSVGAGGQAGELFF	TGTGCCAGCAGCGTAGGGGCAGGGGGCCAGGCCGGGGAGCTGTTTTTT
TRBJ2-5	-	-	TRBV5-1	CASSYGQQETQYF	TGCGCCAGCAGCTACGGACAGCAAGAGACCCAGTACTTC
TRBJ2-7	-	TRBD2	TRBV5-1	CASSLGTSGSYEQYF	TGCGCCAGCAGCTTGGGGACTAGCGGGTCCTACGAGCAGTACTTC
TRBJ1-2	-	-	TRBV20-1	CSTGYGLGYTF	TGCAGTACCGGTTACGGGCTCGGCTACACCTTC
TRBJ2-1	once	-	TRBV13	CASSLEPPFLSLNEQFF	TGTGCCAGCAGCTTAGAGCCACCTTTCCTTAGCCTCAATGAGCAGTTCTTC
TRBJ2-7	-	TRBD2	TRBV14	CASSLNGLEGLVDNEQYF	TGTGCCAGCAGCCTAAACGGTTTGGAGGGACTAGTTGACAACGAGCAGTACTTC
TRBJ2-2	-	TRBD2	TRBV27	CASSFLAGGPNTGELFF	TGTGCCAGCAGTTTCCTAGCGGGGGGGCCGAACACCGGGGAGCTGTTTTTT
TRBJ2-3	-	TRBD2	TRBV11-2	CASSLAPGTSGGDEDTQYF	TGTGCCAGCAGCTTAGCTCCCGGGACTAGCGGGGGGGATGAAGATACGCAGTATTTT
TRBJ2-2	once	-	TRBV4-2	CASSQVRAMGTGELFF	TGTGCCAGCAGCCAAGTTAGGGCGATGGGTACCGGGGAGCTGTTTTTT
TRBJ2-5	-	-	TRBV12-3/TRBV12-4	CASTGDSKETQYF	TGTGCCAGCACTGGGGACTCTAAAGAGACCCAGTACTTC
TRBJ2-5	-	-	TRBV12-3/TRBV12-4	CASRPGYWETQYF	TGTGCCAGCAGACCAGGGTATTGGGAGACCCAGTACTTC
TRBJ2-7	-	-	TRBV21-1	CASSKGLLGLYHEQYF	TGTGCCAGCAGCAAAGGGTTACTGGGGTTGTACCACGAGCAGTACTTC
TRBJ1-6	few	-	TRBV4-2	CASSQDLLGPYNSPLHF	TGTGCCAGCAGCCAGGACCTTCTCGGCCCCTATAATTCACCCCTCCACTTT
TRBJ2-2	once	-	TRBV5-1	CASSPRQANTGELFF	TGCGCCAGCAGCCCGAGACAGGCGAACACCGGGGAGCTGTTTTTT
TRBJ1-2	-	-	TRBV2	CASSDFRGYGYTF	TGTGCCAGCAGTGATTTTAGAGGGTATGGCTACACCTTC
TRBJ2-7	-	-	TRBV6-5	CASSYDSSYEQYF	TGTGCCAGCAGTTATGACAGCTCCTACGAGCAGTACTTC
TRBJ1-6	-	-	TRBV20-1	CSASGQNWAPLHF	TGCAGTGCTAGTGGTCAAAATTGGGCACCCCTCCACTTT
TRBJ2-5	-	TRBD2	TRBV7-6	CASSLTSGGVETQYF	TGTGCCAGCAGCCTGACTAGCGGGGGGGTCGAGACCCAGTACTTC
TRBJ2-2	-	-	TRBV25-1	CASSDLAGELFF	TGTGCCAGCAGTGATCTCGCGGGAGAGCTGTTTTTT
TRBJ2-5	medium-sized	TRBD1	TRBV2	CASVGDRGETQYF	TGTGCCAGCGTTGGGGACAGGGGAGAGACCCAGTACTTC
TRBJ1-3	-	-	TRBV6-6	CASSEGVGNTIYF	TGTGCCAGCTCCGAGGGCGTAGGGAACACCATATATTTT
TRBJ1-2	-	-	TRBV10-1	CASSPRGGVGYTF	TGCGCCAGCAGTCCACGGGGGGGGGTTGGCTACACCTTC
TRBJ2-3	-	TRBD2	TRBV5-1	CASSLARSSGGAPDTQYF	TGCGCCAGCAGCTTGGCGAGGTCTAGCGGGGGGGCCCCAGATACGCAGTATTTT
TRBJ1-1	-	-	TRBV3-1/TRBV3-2	CASSHTGMSYTEAFF	TGTGCCAGCAGCCATACGGGTATGTCGTACACTGAAGCTTTCTTT
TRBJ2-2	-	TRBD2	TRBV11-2	CASSLDGAGKGGTGELFF	TGTGCCAGCAGCTTAGACGGGGCGGGCAAGGGAGGGACCGGGGAGCTGTTTTTT